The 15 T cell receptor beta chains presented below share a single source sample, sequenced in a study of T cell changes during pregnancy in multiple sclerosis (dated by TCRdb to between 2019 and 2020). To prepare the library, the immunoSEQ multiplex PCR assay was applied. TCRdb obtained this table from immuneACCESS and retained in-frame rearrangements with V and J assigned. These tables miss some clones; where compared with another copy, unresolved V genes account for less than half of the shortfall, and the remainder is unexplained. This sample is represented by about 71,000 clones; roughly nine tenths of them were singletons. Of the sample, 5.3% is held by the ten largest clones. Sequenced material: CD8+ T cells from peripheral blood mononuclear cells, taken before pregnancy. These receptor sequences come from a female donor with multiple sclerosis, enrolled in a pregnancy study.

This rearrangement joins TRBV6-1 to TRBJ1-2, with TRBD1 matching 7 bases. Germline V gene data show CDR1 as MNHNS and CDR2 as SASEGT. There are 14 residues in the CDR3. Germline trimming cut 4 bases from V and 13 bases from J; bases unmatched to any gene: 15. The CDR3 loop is CASSAQGEAMKPTF. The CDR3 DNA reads TGTGCCAGCAGTGCCCAGGGGGAGGCTATGAAGCCCACCTTC.

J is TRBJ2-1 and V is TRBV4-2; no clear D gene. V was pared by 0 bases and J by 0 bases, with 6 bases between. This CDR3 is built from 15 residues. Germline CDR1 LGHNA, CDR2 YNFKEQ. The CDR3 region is CASSQDSGSYNEQFF. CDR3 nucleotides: TGTGCCAGCAGCCAAGATTCAGGCTCCTACAATGAGCAGTTCTTC.

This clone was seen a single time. In DNA, the CDR3 is TGTGCCAGCAGTGCCAGGGAGGACTACAATGAGCAGTTCTTC. Translated: CASSAREDYNEQFF. The genes are TRBV6-1 and TRBJ2-1, with a tentative D call TRBD2 (6 bases). CDR3 length equals 14 residues. V lost 4 bases and J 3 bases, leaving 10 bases between the germline ends. The germline V gene encodes CDR1 MNHNS and CDR2 SASEGT.

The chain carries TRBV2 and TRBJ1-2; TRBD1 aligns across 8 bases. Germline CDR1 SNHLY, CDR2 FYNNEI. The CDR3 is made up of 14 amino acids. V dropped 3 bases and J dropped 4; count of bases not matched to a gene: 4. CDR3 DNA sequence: TGTGCCAGCAGTGATGGACAGGGATTCTATGGCTACACCTTC. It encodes CASSDGQGFYGYTF.

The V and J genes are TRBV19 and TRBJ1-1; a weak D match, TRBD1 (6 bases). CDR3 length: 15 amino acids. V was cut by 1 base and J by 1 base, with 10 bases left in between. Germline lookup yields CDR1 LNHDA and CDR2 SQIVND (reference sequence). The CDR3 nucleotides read TGTGCCAGTAGTATAGCTCAAGGGGGGAACACTGAAGCTTTCTTT. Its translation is CASSIAQGGNTEAFF.

CDR3 DNA: TGTGCCAGCAGCGTAGGTGGGGCAGGACCCTCCTACGAGCAGTACTTC. It is translated as CASSVGGAGPSYEQYF. V is TRBV5-4 and J is TRBJ2-7; D might be TRBD1 (5 bases). CDR1 and CDR2 from the germline V gene are SGHNT and YYREEE (reference sequence). This CDR3 region has 16 residues. The V end was cut by 4 bases, the J end by 0 bases, with 17 bases between.

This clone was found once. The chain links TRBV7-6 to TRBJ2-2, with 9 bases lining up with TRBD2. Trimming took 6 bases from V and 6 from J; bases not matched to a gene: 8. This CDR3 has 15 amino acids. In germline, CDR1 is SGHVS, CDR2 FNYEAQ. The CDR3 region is CASRSPGLAAGELFF. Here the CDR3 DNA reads TGTGCCAGCAGGAGTCCGGGACTAGCAGCCGGGGAGCTGTTTTTT.

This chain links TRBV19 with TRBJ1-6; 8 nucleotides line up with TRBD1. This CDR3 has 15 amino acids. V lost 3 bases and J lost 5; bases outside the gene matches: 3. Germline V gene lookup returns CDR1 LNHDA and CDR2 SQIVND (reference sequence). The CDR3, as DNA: TGTGCCAGTAGTATCCCGGGACAGGATAATTCACCCCTCCACTTT. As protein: CASSIPGQDNSPLHF.

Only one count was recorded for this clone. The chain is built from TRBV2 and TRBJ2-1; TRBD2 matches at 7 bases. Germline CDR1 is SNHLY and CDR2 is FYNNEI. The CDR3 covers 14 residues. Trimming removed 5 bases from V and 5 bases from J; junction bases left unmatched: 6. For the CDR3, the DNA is TGTGCCAGCAGTCTTGGGAGGGTAAACAATGAGCAGTTCTTC. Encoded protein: CASSLGRVNNEQFF.

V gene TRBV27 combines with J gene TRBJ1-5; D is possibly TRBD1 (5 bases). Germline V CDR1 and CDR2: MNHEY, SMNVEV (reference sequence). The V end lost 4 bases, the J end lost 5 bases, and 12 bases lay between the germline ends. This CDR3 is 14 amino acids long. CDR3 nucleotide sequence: TGTGCCAGCAGTTCAGGAGGGGCCTATCAGCCCCAGCATTTT. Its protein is CASSSGGAYQPQHF.

The CDR3 bases are TGTGCCACCAGCAGAGATCGGGGGATGGACGGCTACACCTTC. Translation: CATSRDRGMDGYTF. The rearrangement uses TRBV15 and TRBJ1-2, with a weak D call TRBD1 (5 bases). The CDR3 length is 14 residues. Germline V CDR1 and CDR2: LNHNV, YYDKDF (reference sequence). V was shortened by 0 bases and J by 8 bases, with 13 bases between the two germline ends.

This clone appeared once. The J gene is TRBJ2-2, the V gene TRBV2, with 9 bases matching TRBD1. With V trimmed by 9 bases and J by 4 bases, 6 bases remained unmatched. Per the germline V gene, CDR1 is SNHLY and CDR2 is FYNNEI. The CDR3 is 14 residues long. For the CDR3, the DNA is TGTGCCAGACAAGGACAGGGGAGCACCGGGGAGCTGTTTTTT. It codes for CARQGQGSTGELFF.

CDR3 region: CASRTVDTGELFF. The CDR3 DNA is TGTGCCAGCAGAACGGTAGACACCGGGGAGCTGTTTTTT. The chain employs TRBV6-4 and TRBJ2-2; no clear D gene. The germline V and J ends were trimmed by 6 bases and 3 bases, with 8 bases remaining between them. The CDR3 extends over 13 amino acids. CDR1 and CDR2 (germline): MRHNA, SNTAGT.

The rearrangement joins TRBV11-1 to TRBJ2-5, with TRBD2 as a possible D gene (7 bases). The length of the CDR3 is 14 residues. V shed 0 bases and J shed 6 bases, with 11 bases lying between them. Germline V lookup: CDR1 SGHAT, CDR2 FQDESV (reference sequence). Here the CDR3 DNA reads TGTGCCAGCAGCTTAGCGGGGGGGCTGAAGACCCAGTACTTC. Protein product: CASSLAGGLKTQYF.

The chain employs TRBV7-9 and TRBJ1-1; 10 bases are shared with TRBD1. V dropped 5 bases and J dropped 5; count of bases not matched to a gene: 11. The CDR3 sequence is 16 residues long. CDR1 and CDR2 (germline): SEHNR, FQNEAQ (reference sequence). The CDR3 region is CASSGASDRGGTEAFF. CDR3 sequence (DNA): TGTGCCAGCAGCGGCGCCTCGGACAGGGGGGGGACTGAAGCTTTCTTT.